The next 28 T cell receptor beta chains were all read from a single sample in a study of CXCR3 chemokines and chemotherapy response in bladder cancer. One entry per CDR3 protein results from TCRdb running MiXCR on the PCR reads. The data show over 5,000 distinct CDR3 sequences, approximately 15% seen once. Sample collection was performed from a patient whose treatment included neoadjuvant chemotherapy. The origin of the receptors is a human donor with bladder cancer that responded to neoadjuvant chemotherapy.

At least ten counts were recorded for this clonotype. V is TRBV18 and J is TRBJ1-5; D call uncertain. Trimming removed 3 bases at V and 11 bases at J, with 14 bases between. The CDR3 extends over 13 amino acids. CDR1 and CDR2 from the germline V gene are KGHSH and LQKENI. The CDR3 coding sequence is TGTGCCAGCTCACCGGATGTGGGGAGGACCCAGCATTTT. It translates to CASSPDVGRTQHF.

This clonotype was counted ten times or more. The genes are TRBV11-3 and TRBJ2-1; no firm D call. The CDR3 is made up of 15 amino acids. V was clipped by 7 bases and J by 4 bases, with 17 bases between them. Germline V gives CDR1 SGHNT, CDR2 YENEEA. The CDR3 here is CASTPPEDGYNEQFF. The CDR3 bases are TGTGCCAGCACCCCGCCAGAGGACGGGTACAATGAGCAGTTCTTC.

Regarding this clonotype: A single base is all that separates this from a far larger clone, so a read error is likely. This chain joins TRBV6-6 and TRBJ1-2; no firm D call. The germline V gene has CDR1 MNHNY and CDR2 SVGAGI (reference sequence). V lost 7 bases to trimming and J lost 12 bases, with 12 bases between them. The CDR3 totals 10 residues. DNA of the CDR3: TGTGCCAGCATGTTGGGAGGCCACACCTTC. Protein: CASMLGGHTF.

V is TRBV20-1 and J is TRBJ1-1; possible D gene TRBD1, 6 bases. Germline V lookup: CDR1 DFQATT, CDR2 SNEGSKA (reference sequence). Between the trimmed V and J ends, which lost 5 bases and 3 bases, there was a span of 16 bases. The CDR3 runs to 14 residues. The CDR3 nucleotides read TGCAGTGCTCCTTGGGGGGGCGCGGACACTGAAGCTTTCTTT. It specifies CSAPWGGADTEAFF.

Note on this clonotype: This likely traces to a read error, being one base from a far larger clone. The genes are TRBV5-6 and TRBJ2-3; D is possibly TRBD1 (5 bases). CDR3 size: 15 residues. V lost 0 bases, J lost 3 bases, and 11 bases lay in between. Germline V gives CDR1 SGHDT, CDR2 YYEEEE. CDR3 DNA sequence: TGTGCCAGCAGCTTGGCGGGCAGGGAAACAGATACGCAGTATTTT. Its translation: CASSLAGRETDTQYF.

There are many counts of this clonotype. J is TRBJ1-3 and V is TRBV4-1; 11 bases line up with TRBD1. This CDR3 region has 19 residues. Looked up from germline, CDR1 is MGHRA and CDR2 is YSYEKL. The ends lost 1 base at V and 1 base at J; junction bases unmatched: 9. The CDR3 region is CASSQAWTGGVSSGNTIYF. CDR3 coding DNA: TGCGCCAGCAGCCAAGCGTGGACAGGGGGCGTTTCATCTGGAAACACCATATATTTT.

The genes are TRBV6-6 and TRBJ2-5; D remains ambiguous. Germline values: CDR1 MNHNY, CDR2 SVGAGI (reference sequence). Trimming removed 2 bases from V and 2 bases from J, with 12 bases in between. The CDR3 is made up of 15 amino acids. The CDR3 loop reads CASSYGGVWQETQYF. In DNA, the CDR3 is TGTGCCAGCAGTTACGGTGGGGTTTGGCAAGAGACCCAGTACTTC.

This clonotype was detected a few times. This chain uses TRBV25-1 with TRBJ2-3; possible D gene TRBD2, 6 bases. Trimming shortened V by 1 base and J by 5 bases, and 7 bases separated the two germline ends. The germline V gene encodes CDR1 MGHDK and CDR2 SYGVNS. The length of the CDR3 is 13 residues. CDR3 protein: CASSEWGEDTQYF. Written as DNA, the CDR3 is TGTGCCAGCAGTGAATGGGGGGAAGATACGCAGTATTTT.

Ten or more counts support this clonotype. V gene TRBV2 combines with J gene TRBJ1-2; D remains unclear. The V end was cut by 1 base, the J end by 2 bases, with 2 bases between. The CDR3 runs to 12 residues. Looked up from germline, CDR1 is SNHLY and CDR2 is FYNNEI. The CDR3 is CASSEGNYGYTF. The CDR3 DNA reads TGTGCCAGCAGTGAAGGGAACTATGGCTACACCTTC.

This clonotype was seen at least ten times. The rearrangement joins TRBV18 to TRBJ1-5; 8 bases are shared with TRBD1. Germline-derived CDR1 and CDR2 are KGHSH and LQKENI. The CDR3 spans 16 residues. Trimming removed 1 base from V and 8 bases from J; junction bases left unmatched: 10. The CDR3 DNA reads TGTGCCAGCTCACCACTAGGACAGGGCGGACTCAAGCCCCAGCATTTT. It translates to CASSPLGQGGLKPQHF. The full variable domain, in which reference TRBV18 and TRBJ1-5 provide the parts outside the CDR3, is NAGVMQNPRHLVRRRGQEARLRCSPMKGHSHVYWYRQLPEEGLKFMVYLQKENIIDESGMPKERFSAEFPKEGPSILRIQQVVRGDSAAYFCASSPLGQGGLKPQHFGDGTRLSIL.

The rearrangement joins TRBV12-3 or TRBV12-4 to TRBJ2-5; TRBD2 might be the D (6 bases). Between the trimmed V and J ends, which lost 3 bases and 4 bases, there was a span of 15 bases. The CDR3 length is 15 residues. In DNA form, the CDR3 reads TGTGCCAGCAGTTTCGCCGCTGGGGGAGGAGAGACCCAGTACTTC. Translated: CASSFAAGGGETQYF.

Many counts were recorded for this clonotype. The gene calls are TRBV11-3 and TRBJ2-5, with a possible D match to TRBD2 (6 bases). The CDR3 covers 14 residues. Trimming pared 1 base from V and 2 bases from J, leaving 8 bases between. The germline V gene has CDR1 SGHNT and CDR2 YENEEA. CDR3 loop: CASSLGGAQETQYF. The CDR3 bases are TGTGCCAGCAGCTTAGGCGGGGCACAAGAGACCCAGTACTTC.

Concerning this clonotype: A far larger clone is only one base removed, so a read error is likely. This chain joins TRBV7-2 and TRBJ2-1; 12 positions match TRBD2. Germline CDR1 and CDR2: SGHTA and FQGNSA. The CDR3 spans 18 residues. CDR3 in DNA: TGTGCCAGCAGCCTAGCAATTCTAGCGGGAGGGCCATTAGGTGAGCAGTTCTTC. It is translated as CASSLAILAGGPLGEQFF.

This clonotype occurred many times. V gene TRBV30 combines with J gene TRBJ2-1; the D gene could be TRBD1 or TRBD2 (6 bases each). V was pared by 1 base and J by 6 bases, with 16 bases between. The CDR3 runs to 15 residues. Germline V lookup: CDR1 GTSNPN, CDR2 SVGIG (reference sequence). CDR3 sequence reads: CAWSDSRGRINEQFF. Here the CDR3 DNA reads TGTGCCTGGAGTGACTCCCGGGGGCGTATCAATGAGCAGTTCTTC.

This clonotype was recorded many times. V gene TRBV6-5 combines with J gene TRBJ1-6; D not certain. Trimming removed 0 bases at V and 0 bases at J, with 6 bases between. CDR3 length equals 16 residues. CDR1 is MNHEY, CDR2 SVGAGI, per germline. CDR3 protein: CASSYSGSSYNSPLHF. As DNA, the CDR3 is TGTGCCAGCAGTTACTCAGGCAGCTCCTATAATTCACCCCTCCACTTT.

This clonotype is termed medium-sized. The chain has TRBV30 and TRBJ1-3; 7 positions agree with TRBD1. The CDR3 is 15 residues long. Germline loops: CDR1 GTSNPN, CDR2 SVGIG (reference sequence). V trimming: 5 bases; J trimming: 0 bases; junction bases outside the gene matches: 7. The CDR3, as DNA: TGTGCCTGGTCAAGGGACAGCTTCTCTGGAAACACCATATATTTT. Encoded protein: CAWSRDSFSGNTIYF.

By sample fraction, this clonotype is medium-sized. This chain joins TRBV6-6 and TRBJ1-3; the match to TRBD1 covers 11 bases. Germline values: CDR1 MNHNY, CDR2 SVGAGI (reference sequence). The CDR3 loop spans 17 amino acids. Trimming removed 4 bases from V and 4 bases from J; junction bases left unmatched: 9. CDR3 in DNA: TGTGCCAGCAGTTGGGACAGGGGGAGACAGGCCGGAAACACCATATATTTT. This encodes CASSWDRGRQAGNTIYF.

This clonotype is medium-sized (0.01 to 0.1%) by share. J is TRBJ2-3 and V is TRBV6-2 or TRBV6-3; 10 bases are a match to TRBD1. Germline CDR1 MNHEY, CDR2 SVGEGT. With V trimmed by 7 bases and J by 3 bases, 4 bases remained unmatched. The CDR3 is 14 amino acids. The CDR3 DNA follows: TGTGCCAGCAAGGGGGGACAGGGGACAGATACGCAGTATTTT. Amino acid sequence: CASKGGQGTDTQYF.

This clonotype was seen only a few times. The gene calls are TRBV20-1 and TRBJ2-5; D remains ambiguous. CDR3 size: 12 residues. Germline V lookup: CDR1 DFQATT, CDR2 SNEGSKA (reference sequence). The CDR3 sequence is CSSGALQETQYF. The CDR3 nucleotides are TGCAGCTCCGGAGCTCTCCAAGAGACCCAGTACTTC.

The table lists this clonotype with many counts. One junction end disagrees with the germline gene, perhaps due to a read error. The chain combines TRBV27 with TRBJ2-1, with 7 nucleotides matching TRBD2. CDR1 is MNHEY, CDR2 SMNVEV, per germline (reference sequence). The CDR3 runs 15 residues. The CDR3 protein is CASSPTPGGALVGYF. The CDR3 bases are TGTGCCAGCAGTCCGACCCCGGGAGGAGCCCTGGTGGGGTACTTC.

By share, this clonotype counts as medium-sized. This rearrangement joins TRBV19 to TRBJ1-1; 7 bases map to TRBD1. The J segment lost 4 bases and the V segment lost 4 bases, leaving 3 bases of the junction unmatched. This CDR3 is 13 amino acids long. Germline CDR1 LNHDA, CDR2 SQIVND (reference sequence). DNA of the CDR3: TGTGCCAGTAGTAATCAGGGGGGCACTGAAGCTTTCTTT. Protein product: CASSNQGGTEAFF.

This clonotype appeared many times. This sequence joins TRBV29-1 and TRBJ2-1, with 10 bases fitting TRBD2. Germline values: CDR1 SQVTM, CDR2 ANQGSEA. The CDR3 extends over 13 amino acids. Trimming at V came to 5 bases and at J to 6 bases, leaving 4 bases not matched to a gene. CDR3 nucleotides: TGCAGCGTTCTAGCGGGAGAGCTCAATGAGCAGTTCTTC. As protein: CSVLAGELNEQFF.

This clonotype appeared many times. The V and J genes are TRBV30 and TRBJ1-1; D uncertain. Trimming cost V 7 bases and J 1 base, with 10 bases left between them. The germline V gene encodes CDR1 GTSNPN and CDR2 SVGIG (reference sequence). The CDR3 consists of 12 residues. This CDR3 is CASGRPNTEAFF. The CDR3 DNA follows: TGTGCCTCAGGACGGCCGAACACTGAAGCTTTCTTT.

The chain uses TRBV27 and TRBJ2-2, with D possibly matching TRBD2 (7 bases). Germline V gene sequence: CDR1 MNHEY, CDR2 SMNVEV (reference sequence). This CDR3 is built from 15 residues. The V end lost 6 bases, the J end lost 14 bases, and 25 bases lay between the germline ends. CDR3 bases: TGTGCCAGCAGCCGGGACTGGGGGGGCACCGGGGCACTGTTTTTT. This translates into CASSRDWGGTGALFF.

By share of the sample, this clonotype is medium-sized. V gene TRBV7-2 combines with J gene TRBJ2-5, with D perhaps TRBD1 (6 bases). The CDR3 is 16 amino acids. V was trimmed by 1 base and J by 2 bases, leaving 14 bases between them. Germline V gene sequence: CDR1 SGHTA, CDR2 FQGNSA. As DNA, the CDR3 is TGTGCCAGCAGCTTAGTTGGGACACGGAATCAAGAGACCCAGTACTTC. Translating it yields CASSLVGTRNQETQYF.

This clonotype was observed many times. This chain links TRBV27 with TRBJ2-1, with 11 bases lining up with TRBD2. The V gene end was trimmed by 5 bases and the J gene end by 4 bases; junction bases not matched to a gene: 10. The CDR3 is made up of 17 amino acids. Germline CDR1 is MNHEY and CDR2 is SMNVEV (reference sequence). CDR3 in DNA: TGTGCCAGCAGTGCGAACAGACTAGCGGGGCTGTACAATGAGCAGTTCTTC. It encodes CASSANRLAGLYNEQFF.

This clonotype counts as medium-sized (0.01 to 0.1%). V and J are TRBV7-9 and TRBJ2-3, with D maybe TRBD2 (6 bases). The CDR3 consists of 12 residues. V lost 5 bases, J lost 6 bases, and 9 bases lay in between. CDR1 SEHNR and CDR2 FQNEAQ come from the germline V gene (reference sequence). Here the CDR3 DNA reads TGTGCCAGCAGCCCTGGAGGGGATACGCAGTATTTT. Translating it yields CASSPGGDTQYF.

This chain joins TRBV5-5 and TRBJ2-1, with 10 bases that match TRBD2. CDR1 and CDR2 (germline): SGHKS, YYEKEE (reference sequence). J gave up 8 bases and V 2 bases, and 16 bases lay outside the gene matches. The CDR3 length is 18 residues. CDR3: CASSLEAGGPSWYDEQFF. The CDR3 DNA follows: TGTGCCAGCAGCTTAGAAGCGGGAGGGCCCTCGTGGTACGATGAGCAGTTCTTC.